What follows are 25 T cell receptor beta chains derived from one specimen sequenced in a study of Tregs in tolerant kidney transplant recipients. TCRdb's copy holds only in-frame clones and misses some; the assay was immunoSEQ multiplex PCR. This sample carries about 240,000 clones, about 80% of them seen once, and the ten largest clones take less than 0.75%. Sequenced material: CD4+ T cells from blood. The receptors here all came from a human donor in good health.

This sequence joins TRBV6-6 and TRBJ1-5, with D possibly being TRBD1 (6 bases). The CDR3 loop spans 13 amino acids. Between the trimmed V and J ends, which lost 6 bases and 4 bases, there was a span of 10 bases. Germline assignment: CDR1 MNHNY and CDR2 SVGAGI (reference sequence). The CDR3 DNA follows: TGTGCCAGCAGCCGCGGACAGAATCAGCCCCAGCATTTT. This gives the protein CASSRGQNQPQHF.

The rearrangement joins TRBV5-5 to TRBJ2-2, with a tentative D call TRBD2 (7 bases). Trimming took 4 bases from V and 2 from J, leaving 15 bases between them. This CDR3 has 16 residues. Looked up from germline, CDR1 is SGHKS and CDR2 is YYEKEE (reference sequence). CDR3 residues: CASSPVAGANTGELFF. CDR3 bases: TGTGCCAGCAGCCCGGTTGCGGGGGCAAACACCGGGGAGCTGTTTTTT.

This rearrangement joins TRBV6-5 to TRBJ1-1; the D is unclear. Germline V gene sequence: CDR1 MNHEY, CDR2 SVGAGI. The CDR3 is 11 amino acids. V lost 6 bases and J lost 7, with 9 bases in between. Here the CDR3 DNA reads TGTGCCAGCAGCCCCGGGGTTGAAGCTTTCTTT. This sequence encodes CASSPGVEAFF.

The J gene is TRBJ2-6, the V gene TRBV10-3; 11 nucleotides align to TRBD2. CDR1 and CDR2 (germline): ENHRY, SYGVKD. The CDR3 is 17 residues long. J gave up 0 bases and V 10 bases, and 8 bases lay outside the gene matches. The CDR3 region is CATATSGVISGANVLTF. In nucleotides, the CDR3 is TGTGCCACCGCGACTAGCGGGGTGATCTCTGGGGCCAACGTCCTGACTTTC.

The chain combines TRBV18 with TRBJ2-3; 9 bases are shared with TRBD1. The V segment lost 6 bases and the J segment 8 bases; nucleotides outside the gene matches: 6. The V gene's germline CDR1 is KGHSH and CDR2 LQKENI. CDR3 size: 13 residues. The chain's CDR3 is CASSPRDRATQYF. In DNA, the CDR3 is TGTGCCAGCTCCCCCCGGGACAGGGCTACGCAGTATTTT.

This chain joins TRBV27 and TRBJ2-3; the match to TRBD1 covers 7 bases. The trim removed 2 bases at V and 3 bases at J, leaving 2 bases unmatched. The CDR3 has 14 amino acids. CDR1 and CDR2 (germline): MNHEY, SMNVEV (reference sequence). CDR3 loop: CASSLGQATDTQYF. CDR3 nucleotides: TGTGCCAGCAGTTTAGGACAGGCAACAGATACGCAGTATTTT.

This clone was observed once. The rearrangement links TRBV10-3 to TRBJ1-1, with no clear D. The CDR3 is made up of 14 amino acids. Germline V lookup: CDR1 ENHRY, CDR2 SYGVKD. With 4 bases removed from V and 0 bases from J, the gap between germline ends came to 9 bases. The CDR3 protein is CAISVGTVNTEAFF. The CDR3 DNA reads TGTGCCATCAGTGTCGGAACAGTGAACACTGAAGCTTTCTTT.

The J gene is TRBJ1-3, the V gene TRBV5-4; 7 positions agree with TRBD1. The CDR3 covers 15 residues. V was clipped by 0 bases and J by 4 bases; unmatched bases: 4. Germline CDR1 and CDR2: SGHNT and YYREEE (reference sequence). CDR3: CASSLGGGSGNTIYF. The DNA for the CDR3 is TGTGCCAGCAGCTTGGGAGGGGGCAGCGGAAACACCATATATTTT.

CDR3 nucleotide sequence: TGCGCCAGCAGCCAAGAAACAGGGATAGCCAAAAACATTCAGTACTTC. It translates to CASSQETGIAKNIQYF. The rearrangement joins TRBV4-1 to TRBJ2-4, with TRBD1 as a possible D gene (6 bases). The germline V and J ends were trimmed by 0 bases and 0 bases, with 9 bases remaining between them. The CDR3 has 16 amino acids. CDR1 is MGHRA and CDR2 is YSYEKL in the germline V gene.

V is TRBV7-3 and J is TRBJ2-3; 9 positions match TRBD1. This CDR3 region has 15 residues. V was pared by 5 bases and J by 1 base, with 4 bases of the junction left unmatched. Germline loops: CDR1 SGHTA, CDR2 FQGTGA. Written as DNA, the CDR3 is TGTGCCAGCAGCGTACAGGGGGCTGGCACAGATACGCAGTATTTT. Protein product: CASSVQGAGTDTQYF.

This clone was detected only a few times. The CDR3 coding sequence is TGTGCTAGTGCCCGGACAGCCTCCAATCAGCCCCAGCATTTT. Protein: CASARTASNQPQHF. The chain has TRBV12-5 and TRBJ1-5; weak D call: TRBD1 (6 bases). The CDR3 consists of 14 residues. V lost 7 bases and J 3 bases, leaving 13 bases between the germline ends. CDR1 and CDR2 from the germline V gene are LGHNT and FRNRAP.

The CDR3 is CASSEDWSVQPQHF. CDR3 bases: TGTGCCAGCAGTGAAGATTGGTCGGTTCAGCCCCAGCATTTT. V usage is TRBV6-5 and J usage is TRBJ1-5; D is ambiguous. The germline CDR1 and CDR2 sequences are MNHEY and SVGAGI. This CDR3 comprises 14 residues. V gave up 5 bases and J gave up 6 bases, with 14 bases separating them.

The chain is built from TRBV4-1 and TRBJ2-1; TRBD2 aligns across 10 bases. Looked up from germline, CDR1 is MGHRA and CDR2 is YSYEKL. After removal of 0 bases from V and 12 bases from J, the junction contained 8 bases not matched to a gene. The CDR3 sequence is 15 residues long. Here the CDR3 reads CASSQEGLATPRQFF. For the CDR3, the DNA is TGCGCCAGCAGCCAAGAGGGACTAGCGACCCCCAGGCAGTTCTTC.

The V call is TRBV6-5, the J call TRBJ1-3, with 9 bases aligning to TRBD1. The CDR3 covers 15 residues. Germline V gives CDR1 MNHEY, CDR2 SVGAGI. The junction had 9 bases not matched to a gene; V was cut back by 6 bases and J by 6 bases. CDR3 sequence: CASSRGTGWANTIYF. CDR3 DNA: TGTGCCAGCAGCCGCGGGACAGGGTGGGCAAACACCATATATTTT.

J is TRBJ2-7 and V is TRBV5-6, with D unresolved. CDR1 is SGHDT, CDR2 YYEEEE, per germline. V was cut by 1 base and J by 2 bases, with 19 bases left in between. CDR3 length: 17 residues. CDR3: CASSLSITKGPAYEQYF. In nucleotides, the CDR3 is TGTGCCAGCAGCTTGAGTATCACAAAAGGGCCCGCCTACGAGCAGTACTTC.

The gene calls are TRBV7-3 and TRBJ2-1; D not resolved. CDR3 length: 16 amino acids. The V gene's germline CDR1 is SGHTA and CDR2 FQGTGA. The V end lost 1 base, the J end lost 6 bases, and 16 bases lay between the germline ends. The CDR3 protein is CASSLMGVGPFNEQFF. CDR3 in DNA: TGTGCCAGCAGCTTAATGGGTGTAGGTCCCTTCAATGAGCAGTTCTTC.

This chain joins TRBV9 and TRBJ1-2, with TRBD1 as a possible D gene (6 bases). V was cut by 4 bases and J by 2 bases, with 15 bases left in between. This CDR3 region has 15 residues. The germline gives CDR1 SGDLS, CDR2 YYNGEE. DNA for the CDR3: TGTGCCAGCAGCCTTCAGACAGGCCTCAACTATGGCTACACCTTC. It yields the protein CASSLQTGLNYGYTF.

The chain employs TRBV6-1 and TRBJ2-7; 8 nucleotides match TRBD2. From germline, CDR1 is MNHNS and CDR2 SASEGT. This CDR3 comprises 15 residues. The J segment lost 4 bases and the V segment lost 5 bases, leaving 10 bases of the junction unmatched. CDR3 sequence (DNA): TGTGCCAGCAGTCCACGAACTAGCGGTCGGTACGAGCAGTACTTC. As protein: CASSPRTSGRYEQYF.

The chain is built from TRBV25-1 and TRBJ2-6, with D possibly being TRBD1 (5 bases). CDR3 length equals 18 residues. Trimming took 5 bases from V and 0 from J, leaving 17 bases between them. Germline V CDR1 and CDR2: MGHDK, SYGVNS. The CDR3 sequence: CASSKKGFSSSGANVLTF. CDR3 nucleotides: TGTGCCAGCAGTAAAAAGGGGTTCTCCTCCTCTGGGGCCAACGTCCTGACTTTC.

This chain uses TRBV27 with TRBJ1-2; 7 bases map to TRBD1. Germline loops: CDR1 MNHEY, CDR2 SMNVEV (reference sequence). This CDR3 contains 14 residues. J was trimmed by 4 bases and V by 8 bases; bases with no gene match: 10. Here the CDR3 DNA reads TGTGCCAGCCCCGAACGGACAGGCTCCTATGGCTACACCTTC. Its translation: CASPERTGSYGYTF.

The rearrangement uses TRBV18 and TRBJ1-1; D gene uncertain. Germline CDR1 KGHSH, CDR2 LQKENI. The V end lost 5 bases, the J end lost 3 bases, and 13 bases lay between the germline ends. This CDR3 has 14 amino acids. CDR3 in amino acids: CASSVRGSDTEAFF. CDR3 nucleotides: TGTGCCAGCTCAGTCCGCGGGAGCGACACTGAAGCTTTCTTT.

V and J are TRBV5-1 and TRBJ2-6; D gene ambiguous. CDR3 size: 15 residues. V was pared by 4 bases and J by 0 bases, with 8 bases between. From germline, CDR1 is SGHRS and CDR2 YFSETQ. DNA for the CDR3: TGCGCCAGCAGCACGCAGAGCTCTGGGGCCAACGTCCTGACTTTC. The encoded protein is CASSTQSSGANVLTF.

This sequence joins TRBV2 and TRBJ1-5, with TRBD1 as a possible D gene (6 bases). The CDR3 has 14 amino acids. Germline lookup yields CDR1 SNHLY and CDR2 FYNNEI. The V gene lost 6 bases and the J gene lost 6 bases, with 15 bases spanning the gap. The CDR3 DNA sequence: TGTGCCAGCAGCGAACAGGGAGGGGGTCAGCCCCAGCATTTT. This codes for CASSEQGGGQPQHF.

The J gene is TRBJ1-2, the V gene TRBV6-6; D is ambiguous. The CDR3 sequence is 12 residues long. Trimming left V 6 bases short and J 4 bases short, with 9 bases between. Germline loops: CDR1 MNHNY, CDR2 SVGAGI (reference sequence). The CDR3 spells CASRPQVYGYTF. CDR3 nucleotides: TGTGCCAGCAGGCCCCAGGTCTATGGCTACACCTTC.

This clone was counted a few times. This specimen includes other DNA sequences encoding the same CDR3. The chain has TRBV7-8 and TRBJ1-5; D is ambiguous. Trimming took 1 base from V and 3 from J, leaving 10 bases between them. Per germline, CDR1 SGHVS and CDR2 FQNEAQ. The CDR3 length is 15 residues. CDR3 amino acids: CASSLVPGNNQPQHF. CDR3 coding DNA: TGTGCCAGCAGCTTAGTTCCCGGAAACAATCAGCCCCAGCATTTT.